This T cell receptor beta chain was recorded in a study of blood T cell repertoires in COVID-19. Study details: Spain, Italy and the United States supplied samples that represented acute and convalescent COVID-19. In each case, the material was cDNA or gDNA derived from T cells, B-cell-depleted T cells, or PBMCs.

This clone appeared once. The germline V gene encodes CDR1 SGHTA and CDR2 FQGNSA. The V end was cut by 5 bases, the J end by 5 bases, with 16 bases between. The CDR3 length is 15 residues. Sequenced by immunoSEQ multiplex PCR; TCRdb stores in-frame clones only, minus some. This table holds 500,000 to 600,000 clones, around nine tenths found once. This clonotype was sampled from a woman aged 50 to 60 with COVID-19, enrolled during active disease. The chain is built from TRBV7-2 and TRBJ2-1; tentatively, D is TRBD2 (7 bases). The specimen was peripheral blood. The CDR3 DNA is TGTGCCAGCAGCCTGATAGGGGGGGGGCACAATGAGCAGTTCTTC. This translates into CASSLIGGGHNEQFF. The full variable domain, its missing parts supplied by reference TRBV7-2 and TRBJ2-1, is GAGVSQSPSNKVTEKGKDVELRCDPISGHTALYWYRQSLGQGLEFLIYFQGNSAPDKSGLPSDRFSAERTGGSVSTLTIQRTQQEDSAVYLCASSLIGGGHNEQFFGPGTRLTVL.